Below are 22 T cell receptor beta chains sequenced from a single sample in a study of blood T cell repertoires in COVID-19. The method was immunoSEQ multiplex PCR; TCRdb's version includes in-frame clones alone and lacks a portion of them. The table has more than 110,000 clones, 70% to 90% seen once. Specimen: PBMCs or T cells enriched from blood (not recorded which). These receptors originate from a man aged 45-60 years who had recovered from COVID-19.

This sequence joins TRBV28 and TRBJ1-6; the D gene is possibly TRBD1 (5 bases). V lost 3 bases to trimming and J lost 9 bases, with 12 bases between them. The length of the CDR3 is 14 residues. Germline V lookup: CDR1 MDHEN, CDR2 SYDVKM. As DNA, the CDR3 is TGTGCCAGCAGTTTTCGGGGGGGTGGTTCACCCCTCCACTTT. Encoded protein: CASSFRGGGSPLHF.

The CDR3 sequence is CASSRRGGRETQYF. The DNA of the CDR3 is TGTGCCAGCAGCCGAAGGGGGGGCCGGGAGACCCAGTACTTC. The chain couples TRBV14 to TRBJ2-5; tentative D call: TRBD2 (7 bases). Looked up from germline, CDR1 is SGHDN and CDR2 is FVKESK. This CDR3 is 14 amino acids long. V dropped 4 bases and J dropped 5 bases, with 14 bases sitting between them.

The rearrangement links TRBV27 to TRBJ2-7, with TRBD2 matching over 8 bases. The CDR3 runs to 15 residues. Germline-derived CDR1 and CDR2 are MNHEY and SMNVEV (reference sequence). Trimming took 6 bases from V and 7 from J; bases not matched to a gene: 14. For the CDR3, the DNA is TGTGCCAGCAGCCTTACGCCGGGACTAGAGCTTGAGCAGTACTTC. Amino acid sequence: CASSLTPGLELEQYF.

The chain carries TRBV11-2 and TRBJ1-3, with D possibly matching TRBD1 (5 bases). The V gene's germline CDR1 is SGHAT and CDR2 FQNNGV. The CDR3 extends over 15 amino acids. Trimming left V 3 bases short and J 4 bases short, with 13 bases between. The CDR3 reads CASSFLRDPGNTIYF. CDR3 DNA: TGTGCCAGCAGCTTTCTCAGGGATCCGGGAAACACCATATATTTT. Using reference TRBV11-2 and TRBJ1-3 for the parts outside the CDR3, the full variable domain is EAGVAQSPRYKIIEKRQSVAFWCNPISGHATLYWYQQILGQGPKLLIQFQNNGVVDDSQLPKDRFSAERLKGVDSTLKIQPAKLEDSAVYLCASSFLRDPGNTIYFGEGSWLTVV.

The rearrangement uses TRBV2 and TRBJ2-5, with D possibly being TRBD2 (6 bases). The CDR3 consists of 15 residues. V lost 2 bases and J 3 bases, leaving 13 bases between the germline ends. Germline V lookup: CDR1 SNHLY, CDR2 FYNNEI. Here the CDR3 reads CASSELGTPEETQYF. CDR3 DNA sequence: TGTGCCAGCAGTGAACTAGGGACTCCGGAAGAGACCCAGTACTTC.

This chain connects TRBV27 to TRBJ1-1; D not certain. CDR3 length: 12 residues. CDR1 is MNHEY, CDR2 SMNVEV, per germline (reference sequence). V lost 7 bases and J 3 bases, leaving 9 bases between the germline ends. The CDR3 loop is CASKWRDTEAFF. The CDR3 DNA is TGTGCCAGCAAATGGAGAGACACTGAAGCTTTCTTT.

The V call is TRBV7-8, the J call TRBJ2-7, with 7 bases identical to TRBD1. The germline gives CDR1 SGHVS, CDR2 FQNEAQ. This CDR3 comprises 15 residues. J was trimmed by 4 bases and V by 5 bases; bases with no gene match: 11. The CDR3 loop is CASSSLRDSWYEQYF. The DNA for the CDR3 is TGTGCCAGCAGCAGCCTCCGGGACAGTTGGTACGAGCAGTACTTC.

This rearrangement joins TRBV28 to TRBJ2-4; 10 bases align to TRBD1. This CDR3 spans 14 amino acids. CDR1 is MDHEN and CDR2 is SYDVKM in the germline V gene. Losses at the gene ends were 3 bases for V and 6 bases for J; bases not matched to a gene: 2. In nucleotides, the CDR3 is TGTGCCAGCAGTTTGAGGACAGGGGGAAACATTCAGTACTTC. Residues: CASSLRTGGNIQYF.

This clone was detected once. The V gene is TRBV7-3, the J gene TRBJ1-2, with D possibly TRBD1 on 5 matching bases. The CDR3 contains 15 residues. Germline V lookup: CDR1 SGHTA, CDR2 FQGTGA. Trimming left V 5 bases short and J 6 bases short, with 19 bases between. CDR3 in amino acids: CASSPTRDSLNGYTF. In DNA, the CDR3 is TGTGCCAGCAGCCCAACTCGGGACTCCCTGAATGGCTACACCTTC.

The rearrangement uses TRBV28 and TRBJ2-1; possible D gene TRBD2, 5 bases. The CDR3 sequence is 14 residues long. V lost 7 bases and J 2 bases, leaving 12 bases between the germline ends. Germline CDR1 is MDHEN and CDR2 is SYDVKM. In DNA form, the CDR3 reads TGTGCCAGCACTCCCGGGGTACCCTACAATGAGCAGTTCTTC. It codes for CASTPGVPYNEQFF.

This CDR3 reads CASSSGLAGGGTDTQYF. CDR3 bases: TGTGCCAGCAGCTCGGGACTAGCGGGAGGGGGCACAGATACGCAGTATTTT. The V gene is TRBV7-6, the J gene TRBJ2-3; 16 nucleotides align to TRBD2. The CDR3 sequence is 17 residues long. The junction had 2 bases not matched to a gene; V was cut back by 4 bases and J by 1 base. The germline V gene has CDR1 SGHVS and CDR2 FNYEAQ.

This clone was detected a few times. The J gene is TRBJ2-1, the V gene TRBV6-2 or TRBV6-3; 10 bases are shared with TRBD2. The germline V gene encodes CDR1 MNHEY and CDR2 SVGEGT. The CDR3 length is 16 residues. V lost 5 bases to trimming and J lost 8 bases; unmatched junction nucleotides: 12. CDR3 protein: CASSLEAGGPSDEQFF. The CDR3 nucleotides are TGTGCCAGCAGTCTGGAAGCGGGGGGGCCCTCGGATGAGCAGTTCTTC.

V usage is TRBV29-1 and J usage is TRBJ1-4; weak D call: TRBD1 (6 bases). Germline V gene data show CDR1 as SQVTM and CDR2 as ANQGSEA. The CDR3 covers 17 residues. Deletions cut 4 bases from V and 0 bases from J, with 18 bases between. The CDR3 loop reads CSVGGRGPYATNEKLFF. CDR3 in DNA: TGCAGCGTTGGAGGCAGGGGCCCCTACGCAACTAATGAAAAACTGTTTTTT.

This chain's CDR3 is CASSSFTGVYYGYTF. CDR3 DNA sequence: TGTGCCAGCAGTTCGTTCACAGGTGTATACTATGGCTACACCTTC. The rearrangement uses TRBV28 and TRBJ1-2; possible D gene TRBD1, 5 bases. V was shortened by 4 bases and J by 3 bases, with 15 bases between the two germline ends. The CDR3 has 15 residues. Germline V lookup: CDR1 MDHEN, CDR2 SYDVKM.

V and J are TRBV19 and TRBJ2-7, with 9 bases aligning to TRBD1. This CDR3 spans 15 amino acids. Germline trimming cut 5 bases from V and 3 bases from J; bases unmatched to any gene: 8. Germline V gives CDR1 LNHDA, CDR2 SQIVND (reference sequence). CDR3 region: CASSVLPGQGYEQYF. CDR3 nucleotides: TGTGCCAGTAGTGTTCTCCCGGGACAGGGCTACGAGCAGTACTTC.

This chain links TRBV19 with TRBJ2-2; D uncertain. This CDR3 spans 14 amino acids. In germline, CDR1 is LNHDA, CDR2 SQIVND (reference sequence). Trimming cost V 3 bases and J 2 bases, with 7 bases left between them. The CDR3 loop reads CASSMGSNTGELFF. In DNA form, the CDR3 reads TGTGCCAGTAGTATGGGCAGTAACACCGGGGAGCTGTTTTTT.

This clone appeared a single time. The rearrangement joins TRBV7-3 to TRBJ2-3; TRBD2 agrees at 7 bases. The CDR3 has 14 amino acids. With 6 bases clipped from V and 2 bases from J, the junction kept 5 bases outside the gene matches. CDR1 is SGHTA and CDR2 is FQGTGA in the germline V gene. The CDR3 region is CASSQAGNTDTQYF. The CDR3 bases are TGTGCCAGCAGTCAAGCGGGAAACACAGATACGCAGTATTTT.

V is TRBV5-4 and J is TRBJ2-6; D is unresolved. Germline CDR1 SGHNT, CDR2 YYREEE (reference sequence). V was shortened by 4 bases and J by 4 bases, with 15 bases between the two germline ends. The CDR3 length is 16 residues. The CDR3 is CASSPRQVSGANVLTF. CDR3 coding DNA: TGTGCCAGCAGCCCCAGGCAGGTATCGGGGGCCAACGTCCTGACTTTC.

The chain is built from TRBV28 and TRBJ1-3, with 12 bases lining up with TRBD1. The germline gives CDR1 MDHEN, CDR2 SYDVKM. CDR3 length: 16 amino acids. V dropped 4 bases and J dropped 6; count of bases not matched to a gene: 7. CDR3 sequence: CASSSPGQGAKNTIYF. CDR3 coding DNA: TGTGCCAGCAGTTCTCCGGGACAGGGGGCAAAAAACACCATATATTTT.

This clone was picked up one time. The sample carries other DNA sequences with the same CDR3. The chain carries TRBV7-2 and TRBJ1-5; 7 bases agree with TRBD1. V dropped 5 bases and J dropped 0; count of bases not matched to a gene: 4. The CDR3 has 15 residues. The germline V gene encodes CDR1 SGHTA and CDR2 FQGNSA. CDR3 DNA: TGTGCCAGCAGCCCGAGGACAGGTAGCAATCAGCCCCAGCATTTT. Amino acids: CASSPRTGSNQPQHF.

Written as DNA, the CDR3 is TGCGCCAGCACAACCGTGGGGGGGAACACTGAAGCTTTCTTT. The encoded protein is CASTTVGGNTEAFF. This chain connects TRBV10-1 to TRBJ1-1; weak D call: TRBD1 (5 bases). CDR3 length equals 14 residues. V gave up 7 bases and J gave up 1 base, with 13 bases separating them. CDR1 and CDR2 (germline): WNHNN, SYGVQD (reference sequence).

V and J are TRBV7-2 and TRBJ1-1, with TRBD1 matching over 8 bases. CDR3 length: 12 residues. CDR1 SGHTA and CDR2 FQGNSA come from the germline V gene. The junction had 3 bases not matched to a gene; V was cut back by 2 bases and J by 10 bases. Written as DNA, the CDR3 is TGTGCCAGCAGCTTACGACAGGGGCGAGCTTTCTTT. Its translation: CASSLRQGRAFF. Combining the CDR3 with reference TRBV7-2 and TRBJ1-1 gives the whole variable domain GAGVSQSPSNKVTEKGKDVELRCDPISGHTALYWYRQSLGQGLEFLIYFQGNSAPDKSGLPSDRFSAERTGGSVSTLTIQRTQQEDSAVYLCASSLRQGRAFFGQGTRLTVV.